This TCR beta chain was recorded in a study of blood T cell repertoires in COVID-19. Study summary: Sites in the United States, Italy and Spain provided acute and convalescent COVID-19 samples. The cDNA or gDNA used as material had been derived from T cells, B-cell-depleted T cells, or PBMCs.

Original data processing: Amplification from reference gene primers served as the basis for estimated nucleated cell counts. Profiling relied on immunoSEQ multiplex PCR, and the TCRdb table lists in-frame clones only, not all of them. That table is the source of V, J and clone size, and D and trimming were worked out from the DNA. This sample yields fewer than 50,000 clones, of which around four fifths are seen a single time; less than 45% belongs to the top ten. This CDR3 has 14 residues. Germline CDR1 SGHDT, CDR2 YYEEEE. V shed 5 bases, J shed 6 bases, and the junction held 9 bases outside the gene matches.

Sequencing was carried out using peripheral blood. This sequence originates from an elderly woman with active or convalescent COVID-19. The chain uses TRBV5-6 and TRBJ2-3, with 7 bases aligning to TRBD2. CDR3 nucleotides: TGTGCCAGCAGGAGGGCGGGAGTACTGGATACGCAGTATTTT. Residues: CASRRAGVLDTQYF.